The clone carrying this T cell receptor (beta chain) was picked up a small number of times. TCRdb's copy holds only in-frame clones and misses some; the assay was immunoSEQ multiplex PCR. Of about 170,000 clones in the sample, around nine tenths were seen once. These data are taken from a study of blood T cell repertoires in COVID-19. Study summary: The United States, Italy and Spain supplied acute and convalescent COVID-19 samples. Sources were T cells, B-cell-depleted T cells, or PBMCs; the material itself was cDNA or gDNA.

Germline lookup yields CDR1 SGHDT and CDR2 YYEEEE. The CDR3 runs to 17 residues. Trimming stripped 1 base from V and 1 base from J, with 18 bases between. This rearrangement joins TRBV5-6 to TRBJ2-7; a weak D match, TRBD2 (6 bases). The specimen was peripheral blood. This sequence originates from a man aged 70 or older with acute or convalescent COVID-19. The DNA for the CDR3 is TGTGCCAGCAGCTTGCCCTTTGGGGCGGGAAATTCCTACGAGCAGTACTTC. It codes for CASSLPFGAGNSYEQYF.